This TCR beta chain was sequenced during a study of blood T cell repertoires in COVID-19. Authors' data handling: Counts of nucleated cells, estimated from reference gene primer amplification, were obtained. Sequenced by immunoSEQ multiplex PCR; TCRdb stores in-frame clones only, minus some. The DNA was the basis for D and trimming; V, J and clone size are from that table. The profile shows under 200,000 clones, about 86% of them singletons. After removal of 4 bases from V and 6 bases from J, the junction contained 12 bases not matched to a gene. Germline V CDR1 and CDR2: SGHRS, YFSETQ. The CDR3 sequence is 17 residues long.

V usage is TRBV5-1 and J usage is TRBJ2-1, with 11 bases identical to TRBD1. The TCR sequence derives from a woman aged 45-60 years in a cohort exposed to, infected with or recovered from COVID-19 (not recorded which). The sample comprised PBMCs or T cells enriched from blood (not recorded which). For the CDR3, the DNA is TGCGCCAGCAGCGAAGGGACAGGGGGGAAATATGGCAATGAGCAGTTCTTC. This gives the protein CASSEGTGGKYGNEQFF.